The T cell receptor beta chain under discussion was sequenced for a study of early T cells in non-severe SARS-CoV-2 infection. About the study: Sequenced material consisted of bulk RNA (from unsorted whole blood), and chains were unpaired. The study, taken as a whole, reports: VDJdb matching favored anti-spike CD8 responses, missing private and CD4 specificities.

Trimming removed 6 bases from V and 5 bases from J; junction bases left unmatched: 6. This CDR3 spans 14 amino acids. The germline V gene encodes CDR1 MNHEY and CDR2 SVGEGT. At least ten counts were recorded for this clonotype. Its target is not known. Attachment of unique molecular identifiers to individual cDNA molecules was performed. MiXCR, applied by TCRdb to the 5' RACE reads, yields one record per CDR3 protein. Of about 45,000 distinct CDR3 sequences listed, 9.5% to 13% are singletons. The specimen was whole blood. The V and J genes are TRBV6-2 or TRBV6-3 and TRBJ1-5, with 8 bases matching TRBD1. The TCR was taken from an adult who was a healthcare worker with PCR-confirmed SARS-CoV-2 infection or an uninfected control (not recorded which). CDR3 bases: TGTGCCAGCAGCCCAGGGGGCGCGGATCAGCCCCAGCATTTT. It encodes CASSPGGADQPQHF.